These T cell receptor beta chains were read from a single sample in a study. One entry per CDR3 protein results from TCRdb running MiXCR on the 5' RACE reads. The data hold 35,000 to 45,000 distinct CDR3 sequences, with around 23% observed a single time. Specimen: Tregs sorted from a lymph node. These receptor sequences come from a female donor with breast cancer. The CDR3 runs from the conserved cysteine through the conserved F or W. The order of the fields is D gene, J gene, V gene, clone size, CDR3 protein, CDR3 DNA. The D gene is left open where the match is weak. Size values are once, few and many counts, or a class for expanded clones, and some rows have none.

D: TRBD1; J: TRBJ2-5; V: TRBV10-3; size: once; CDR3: CAISTGSGTGGSETQYF; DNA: TGTGCCATCAGTACTGGCAGCGGGACAGGGGGGTCGGAGACCCAGTACTTC
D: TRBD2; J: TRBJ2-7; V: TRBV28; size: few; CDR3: CASSLMTSGSALDEQYF; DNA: TGTGCCAGCAGTTTAATGACTAGCGGGTCCGCTCTGGACGAGCAGTACTTC
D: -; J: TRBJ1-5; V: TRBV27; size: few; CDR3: CASSFSNQPQHF; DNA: TGTGCCAGCAGTTTCAGCAATCAGCCCCAGCATTTT
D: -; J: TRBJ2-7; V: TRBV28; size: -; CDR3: CASSLGGPAYEQYF; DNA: TGTGCCAGCAGTTTAGGCGGTCCCGCCTACGAGCAGTACTTC
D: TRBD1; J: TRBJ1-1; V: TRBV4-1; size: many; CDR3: CASSQQTGLNTEAFF; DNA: TGCGCCAGCAGCCAACAGACAGGGTTGAACACTGAAGCTTTCTTT
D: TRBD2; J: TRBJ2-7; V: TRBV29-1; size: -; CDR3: CSVPRTSGSADEQYF; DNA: TGCAGCGTGCCTCGGACTAGCGGGAGTGCGGACGAGCAGTACTTC
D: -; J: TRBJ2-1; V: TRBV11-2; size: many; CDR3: CASTFRGEQFF; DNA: TGTGCCAGCACCTTTCGTGGTGAGCAGTTCTTC
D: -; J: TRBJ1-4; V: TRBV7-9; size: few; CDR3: CASSLGDEKLFF; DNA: TGTGCCAGCAGCTTAGGGGATGAAAAACTGTTTTTT
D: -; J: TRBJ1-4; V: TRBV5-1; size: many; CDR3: CASSLEGAPNEKLFF; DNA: TGCGCCAGCAGCTTGGAAGGGGCCCCTAATGAAAAACTGTTTTTT
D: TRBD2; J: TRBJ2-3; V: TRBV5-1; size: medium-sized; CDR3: CASSLEGLAGEADTQYF; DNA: TGCGCCAGCAGCTTGGAAGGGCTAGCGGGAGAAGCAGATACGCAGTATTTT
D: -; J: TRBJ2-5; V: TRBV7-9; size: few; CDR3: CASRRPLGETQYF; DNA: TGTGCCAGCAGGAGGCCGCTCGGAGAGACCCAGTACTTC
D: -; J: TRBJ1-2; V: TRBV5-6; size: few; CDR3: CASSQRDRFPYGYTF; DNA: TGTGCCAGCAGCCAGAGGGACCGCTTCCCCTATGGCTACACCTTC
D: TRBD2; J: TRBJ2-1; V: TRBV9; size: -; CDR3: CASSAGTSSDNEQFF; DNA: TGTGCCAGCAGCGCCGGGACTAGCTCCGACAATGAGCAGTTCTTC
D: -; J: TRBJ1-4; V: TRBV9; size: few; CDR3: CASSAGGATNEKLFF; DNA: TGTGCCAGCAGCGCTGGGGGAGCAACTAATGAAAAACTGTTTTTT
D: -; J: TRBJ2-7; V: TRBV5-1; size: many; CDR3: CASSLGGYEQYF; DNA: TGCGCCAGCAGCTTGGGAGGCTACGAGCAGTACTTC
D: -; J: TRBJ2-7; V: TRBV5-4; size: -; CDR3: CASSLDLPPYEQYF; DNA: TGTGCCAGCAGCTTGGATTTACCCCCTTACGAGCAGTACTTC
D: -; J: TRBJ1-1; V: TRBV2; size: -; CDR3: CASSVQGTNTEAFF; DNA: TGTGCCAGCAGTGTTCAGGGCACGAACACTGAAGCTTTCTTT
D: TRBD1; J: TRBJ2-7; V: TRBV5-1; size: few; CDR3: CASSRDRPGQGAYEQYF; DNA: TGCGCCAGCAGCCGTGATCGACCGGGACAGGGGGCTTACGAGCAGTACTTC
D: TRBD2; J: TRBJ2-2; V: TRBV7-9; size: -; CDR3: CASSLTSGRPNTGELFF; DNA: TGTGCCAGCAGCTTGACTAGCGGGAGGCCGAACACCGGGGAGCTGTTTTTT
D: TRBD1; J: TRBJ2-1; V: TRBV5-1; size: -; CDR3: CASRPGTGMIHEQFF; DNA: TGCGCCAGCAGGCCAGGGACAGGGATGATCCATGAGCAGTTCTTC
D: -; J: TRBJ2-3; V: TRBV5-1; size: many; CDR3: CASSLQVDSVTDTQYF; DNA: TGCGCCAGCAGCTTGCAGGTGGACTCAGTCACAGATACGCAGTATTTT
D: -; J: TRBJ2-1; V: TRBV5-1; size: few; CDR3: CASSLISYNEQFF; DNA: TGCGCCAGCAGCTTGATCAGCTACAATGAGCAGTTCTTC
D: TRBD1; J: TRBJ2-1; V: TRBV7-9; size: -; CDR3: CASSIIPGQGVFLSGSGVNEQFF; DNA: TGTGCCAGCAGCATAATTCCGGGACAGGGGGTTTTTTTATCGGGCAGCGGGGTCAATGAGCAGTTCTTC
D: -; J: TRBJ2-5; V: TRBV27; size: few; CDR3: CASRQGREETQYF; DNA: TGTGCCAGCAGGCAGGGGAGGGAGGAGACCCAGTACTTC
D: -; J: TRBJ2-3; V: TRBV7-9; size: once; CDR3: CASSDGIPSTDTQYF; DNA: TGTGCCAGCAGCGATGGGATCCCTAGCACAGATACGCAGTATTTT
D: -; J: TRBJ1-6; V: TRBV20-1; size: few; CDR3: CSARDYESSYNSPLHF; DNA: TGCAGTGCTAGAGATTACGAGAGCTCCTATAATTCACCCCTCCACTTT
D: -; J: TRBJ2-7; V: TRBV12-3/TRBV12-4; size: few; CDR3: CASSPGRVSPYEQYF; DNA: TGTGCCAGCAGCCCCGGCAGGGTGAGTCCCTACGAGCAGTACTTC
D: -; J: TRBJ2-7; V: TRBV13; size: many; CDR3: CASSRVGENSYEQYF; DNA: TGTGCCAGCAGCCGGGTTGGGGAGAACTCCTACGAGCAGTACTTC
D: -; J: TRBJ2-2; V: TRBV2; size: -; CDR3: CASSVWGDTGELFF; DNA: TGTGCCAGCAGTGTTTGGGGGGACACCGGGGAGCTGTTTTTT
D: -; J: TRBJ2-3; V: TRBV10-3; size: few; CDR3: CAISGEVGDTQYF; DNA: TGTGCCATCAGTGGGGAAGTGGGAGATACGCAGTATTTT
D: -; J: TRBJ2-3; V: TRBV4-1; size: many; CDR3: CASRLGKPTDTQYF; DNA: TGCGCCAGCAGGTTGGGGAAACCCACAGATACGCAGTATTTT
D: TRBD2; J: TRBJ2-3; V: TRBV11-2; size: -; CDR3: CASSLGRGADTQYF; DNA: TGTGCCAGCAGCTTAGGGCGGGGGGCGGATACGCAGTATTTT
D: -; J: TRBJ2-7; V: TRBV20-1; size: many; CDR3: CSARRRGWTYEQYF; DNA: TGCAGTGCTAGACGAAGAGGGTGGACCTACGAGCAGTACTTC
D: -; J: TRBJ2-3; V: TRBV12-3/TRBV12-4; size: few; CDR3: CASSRRGPTDTQYF; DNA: TGTGCCAGCAGTCGACGCGGTCCCACAGATACGCAGTATTTT
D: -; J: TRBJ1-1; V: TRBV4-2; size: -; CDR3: CASSQDGKTGSLAFF; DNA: TGTGCCAGCAGCCAAGACGGGAAGACGGGTTCGCTGGCTTTCTTT
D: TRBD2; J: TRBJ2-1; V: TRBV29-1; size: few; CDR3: CSVCGLAGYNEQFF; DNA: TGCAGCGTATGCGGACTAGCGGGGTACAATGAGCAGTTCTTC
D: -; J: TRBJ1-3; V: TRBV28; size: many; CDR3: CASSLLGNTIYF; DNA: TGTGCCAGCAGTTTATTGGGAAACACCATATATTTT
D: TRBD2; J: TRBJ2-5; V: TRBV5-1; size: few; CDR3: CASSPRRREETQYF; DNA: TGCGCCAGCAGCCCGCGTAGGCGGGAGGAGACCCAGTACTTC
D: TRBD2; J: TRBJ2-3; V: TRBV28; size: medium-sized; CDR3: CASRDRGGWTDTQYF; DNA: TGTGCCAGCAGGGATCGGGGAGGGTGGACAGATACGCAGTATTTT
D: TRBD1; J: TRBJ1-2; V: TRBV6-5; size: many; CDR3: CASSRGQSYGYTF; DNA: TGTGCCAGCAGCAGGGGACAGTCCTATGGCTACACCTTC
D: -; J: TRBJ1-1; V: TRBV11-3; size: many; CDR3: CASSASGATEAFF; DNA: TGTGCCAGCAGCGCCAGCGGGGCCACTGAAGCTTTCTTT
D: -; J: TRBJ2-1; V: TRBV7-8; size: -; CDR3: CASSPYERRQFF; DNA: TGTGCCAGCAGCCCGTACGAGCGTAGACAGTTCTTC
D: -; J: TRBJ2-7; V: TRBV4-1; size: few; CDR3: CASSQQGRGLGEQYF; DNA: TGCGCCAGCAGCCAACAAGGTCGTGGCCTCGGCGAGCAGTACTTC
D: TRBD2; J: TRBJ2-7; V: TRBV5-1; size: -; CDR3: CASSLAQAGSTYEQYF; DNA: TGCGCCAGCAGCTTGGCCCAAGCGGGAAGTACCTACGAGCAGTACTTC
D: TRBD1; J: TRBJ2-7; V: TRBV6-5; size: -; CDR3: CASSFRDRYYEQYF; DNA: TGTGCCAGCAGTTTCCGGGACAGATACTACGAGCAGTACTTC
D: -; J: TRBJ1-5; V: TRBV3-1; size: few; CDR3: CASSQDAGNQPQHF; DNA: TGTGCCAGCAGCCAAGACGCAGGGAATCAGCCCCAGCATTTT
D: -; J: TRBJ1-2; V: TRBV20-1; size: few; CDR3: CSARDREGWVYGYTF; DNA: TGCAGTGCTAGAGATAGGGAGGGTTGGGTTTATGGCTACACCTTC
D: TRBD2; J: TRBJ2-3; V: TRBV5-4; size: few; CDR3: CASSLTSGGGPDTQYF; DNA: TGTGCCAGCAGCTTGACTAGCGGGGGGGGCCCAGATACGCAGTATTTT
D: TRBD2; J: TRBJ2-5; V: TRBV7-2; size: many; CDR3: CASSQGLAGGLGETQYF; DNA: TGTGCCAGCAGCCAGGGACTAGCGGGAGGTCTGGGAGAGACCCAGTACTTC
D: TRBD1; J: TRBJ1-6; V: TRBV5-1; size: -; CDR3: CASSRGTDNSPLHF; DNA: TGCGCCAGCAGCCGCGGGACAGACAATTCACCCCTCCACTTT
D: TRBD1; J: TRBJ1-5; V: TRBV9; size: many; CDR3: CASSLSGGIGDQPQHF; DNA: TGTGCCAGCAGCCTCTCAGGGGGAATAGGCGATCAGCCCCAGCATTTT
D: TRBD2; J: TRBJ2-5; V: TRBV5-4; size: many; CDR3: CASSLEVLAGEETQYF; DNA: TGTGCCAGCAGCTTGGAGGTCCTAGCGGGAGAAGAGACCCAGTACTTC
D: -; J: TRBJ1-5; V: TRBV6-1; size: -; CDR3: CASSEIGVGNQPQHF; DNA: TGTGCCAGCAGTGAAATCGGGGTTGGCAATCAGCCCCAGCATTTT
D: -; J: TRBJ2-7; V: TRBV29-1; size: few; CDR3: CSVMDSSYEQYF; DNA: TGCAGCGTCATGGACAGCTCCTACGAGCAGTACTTC
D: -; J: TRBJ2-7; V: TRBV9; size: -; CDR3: CASSVTGNSYEQYF; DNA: TGTGCCAGCAGCGTAACAGGGAACTCCTACGAGCAGTACTTC